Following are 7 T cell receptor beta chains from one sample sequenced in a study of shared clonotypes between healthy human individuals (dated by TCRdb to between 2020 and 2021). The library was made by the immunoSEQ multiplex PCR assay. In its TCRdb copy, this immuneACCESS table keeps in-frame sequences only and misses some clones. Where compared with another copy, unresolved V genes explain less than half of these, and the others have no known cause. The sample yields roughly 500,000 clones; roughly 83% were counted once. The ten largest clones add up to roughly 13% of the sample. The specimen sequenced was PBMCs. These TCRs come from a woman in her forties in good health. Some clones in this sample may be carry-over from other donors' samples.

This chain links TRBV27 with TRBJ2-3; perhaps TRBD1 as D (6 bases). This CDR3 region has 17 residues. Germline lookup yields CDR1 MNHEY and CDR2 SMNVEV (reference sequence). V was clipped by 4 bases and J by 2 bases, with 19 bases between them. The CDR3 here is CASSSRPDSDNTDTQYF. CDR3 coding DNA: TGTGCCAGCAGTTCAAGGCCGGACAGTGATAACACAGATACGCAGTATTTT.

The CDR3 DNA follows: TGTGCCAGCAGCTTAACTCTCGGGTCTCCTCCCTCTAACTATGGCTACACCTTC. Its protein is CASSLTLGSPPSNYGYTF. The J gene is TRBJ1-2, the V gene TRBV11-2; D call uncertain. This CDR3 is built from 18 residues. V was clipped by 2 bases and J by 0 bases, with 19 bases between them. Germline V gene lookup returns CDR1 SGHAT and CDR2 FQNNGV. The full variable domain, in which reference TRBV11-2 and TRBJ1-2 provide the parts outside the CDR3, is EAGVAQSPRYKIIEKRQSVAFWCNPISGHATLYWYQQILGQGPKLLIQFQNNGVVDDSQLPKDRFSAERLKGVDSTLKIQPAKLEDSAVYLCASSLTLGSPPSNYGYTFGSGTRLTVV.

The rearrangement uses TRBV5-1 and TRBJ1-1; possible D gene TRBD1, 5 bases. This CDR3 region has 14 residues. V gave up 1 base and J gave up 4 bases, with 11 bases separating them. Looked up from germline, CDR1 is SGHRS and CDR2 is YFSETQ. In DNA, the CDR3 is TGCGCCAGCAGCTTGAGCCGCGGGGCCACTGAAGCTTTCTTT. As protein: CASSLSRGATEAFF.

The CDR3 region is CASSLGGRVYEQYF. In nucleotides, the CDR3 is TGTGCCAGCAGCTTAGGAGGGAGGGTTTACGAGCAGTACTTC. V gene TRBV7-9 combines with J gene TRBJ2-7; the match to TRBD2 covers 7 bases. V shed 1 base, J shed 4 bases, and the junction held 4 bases outside the gene matches. Germline-derived CDR1 and CDR2 are SEHNR and FQNEAQ (reference sequence). The CDR3 runs to 14 residues.

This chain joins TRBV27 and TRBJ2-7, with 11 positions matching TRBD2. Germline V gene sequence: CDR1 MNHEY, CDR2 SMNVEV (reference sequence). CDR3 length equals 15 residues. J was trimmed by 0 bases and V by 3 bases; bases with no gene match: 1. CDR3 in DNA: TGTGCCAGCAGTTTTACTAGCGGGAGCTCCTACGAGCAGTACTTC. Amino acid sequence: CASSFTSGSSYEQYF.

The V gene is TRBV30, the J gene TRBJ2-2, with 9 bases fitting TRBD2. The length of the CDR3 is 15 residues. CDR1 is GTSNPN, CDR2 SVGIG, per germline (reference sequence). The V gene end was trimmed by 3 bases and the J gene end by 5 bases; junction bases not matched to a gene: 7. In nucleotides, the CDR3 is TGTGCCTGGAGATTAGCGGGAGAGTGGACCGGGGAGCTGTTTTTT. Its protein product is CAWRLAGEWTGELFF. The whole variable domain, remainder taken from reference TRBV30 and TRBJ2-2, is SQTIHQWPATLVQPVGSPLSLECTVEGTSNPNLYWYRQAAGRGLQLLFYSVGIGQISSEVPQNLSASRPQDRQFILSSKKLLLSDSGFYLCAWRLAGEWTGELFFGEGSRLTVL.

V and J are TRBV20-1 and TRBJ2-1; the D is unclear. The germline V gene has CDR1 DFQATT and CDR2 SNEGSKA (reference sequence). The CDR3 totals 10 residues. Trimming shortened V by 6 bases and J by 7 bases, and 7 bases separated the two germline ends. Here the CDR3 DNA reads TGCAGTGCCCGTATGAATGAGCAGTTCTTC. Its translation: CSARMNEQFF.